This is a list of T cell receptor beta chains from one sample in a study of control samples from healthy donors and cancer patients. Profiled with immunoSEQ multiplex PCR; TCRdb holds only in-frame clones, not every one. The table lists over 150,000 clones, around 94% of them singletons. The sequenced material came from PBMCs. The receptors originated from a man aged 60 to 75 with colorectal cancer. Both conserved end residues are part of each CDR3. The D gene is left open where the match is weak. Rows give clone size only sometimes, using once, few, many, or a class for an expanded clone.

TRBV5-1	NA	TRBD2	TRBJ2-3	TGCGCCAGCAGCTGGGCCGGGACTACCGCAGATACGCAGTATTTT	CASSWAGTTADTQYF
TRBV5-1	NA	NA	TRBJ1-1	TGCGCCAGCAGCTTGGATCAGCCCAGGAACACTGAAGCTTTCTTT	CASSLDQPRNTEAFF
TRBV5-1	NA	NA	TRBJ2-3	TGCGCCAGCATGCCGTCCCCGGGCGGACCCACAGATACGCAGTATTTT	CASMPSPGGPTDTQYF
TRBV5-4	NA	NA	TRBJ2-2	TGTGCCAGCAGCTCCTCTCACCCGAACACCGGGGAGCTGTTTTTT	CASSSSHPNTGELFF
TRBV5-1	NA	NA	TRBJ1-3	TGCGCCAGCAGCTCGGAAGTGGGGGGCGGAAACACCATATATTTT	CASSSEVGGGNTIYF
TRBV4-1	NA	TRBD2	TRBJ2-1	TGCGCCAGCAGCTCACCCCGGGCTAGCGGGGGCAATGAGCAGTTCTTC	CASSSPRASGGNEQFF
TRBV6-5	once	NA	TRBJ1-1	TGTGCCAGCAGGCAGACCACTGAAGCTTTCTTT	CASRQTTEAFF
TRBV30	NA	NA	TRBJ1-4	TGTGCCTGGAGTGACAAGGGAAAGTCGCTTGCAACTAATGAAAAACTGTTTTTT	CAWSDKGKSLATNEKLFF
TRBV4-1	NA	TRBD1	TRBJ1-5	TGCGCCAGCAGCAGGGACAGGGTCAATCAGCCCCAGCATTTT	CASSRDRVNQPQHF
TRBV11-2	NA	NA	TRBJ2-2	TGTGCCAGCAGCTTGGCGGGGAACACCGGGGAGCTGTTTTTT	CASSLAGNTGELFF
TRBV19	NA	NA	TRBJ2-1	TGTGCCAGTACCCCGAGGGCAGGGGAGGGGAATGAGCAGTTCTTC	CASTPRAGEGNEQFF
TRBV2	once	TRBD1	TRBJ2-7	TGTGCCAGCAGTGAAGCCAGGGGGATGGCCCACGAGCAGTACTTC	CASSEARGMAHEQYF
TRBV7-8	NA	NA	TRBJ1-5	TGTGCCAGCAGCAACGACGGACAGTCCAATCAGCCCCAGCATTTT	CASSNDGQSNQPQHF
TRBV7-2	NA	TRBD1	TRBJ2-7	TGTGCCAGCAGCAAAGGGGGGACAGGGGGCTCCTACGAGCAGTACTTC	CASSKGGTGGSYEQYF
TRBV7-9	NA	NA	TRBJ2-1	TGTGCCAGCAGCAAACTACCCGCCATACACGCCTTGTCCAATGAGCAGTTCTTC	CASSKLPAIHALSNEQFF
TRBV7-6	NA	TRBD2	TRBJ2-3	TGTGCCAGCAGCCAGAGCGGGGGGTCGGCAGATACGCAGTATTTT	CASSQSGGSADTQYF
TRBV11-2	NA	NA	TRBJ1-2	TGTGCCAGCAGCCCACAGGAGGACTATGGCTACACCTTC	CASSPQEDYGYTF
TRBV4-3	NA	NA	TRBJ1-4	TGCGCCAGCAGTCAAAGGAGGGAGGGGGGCGTAAGGGAAAAACTGTTTTTT	CASSQRREGGVREKLFF
TRBV9	NA	NA	TRBJ2-3	TGTGCCAGCAGCGTTTATGGACAGCGGGGAGATACGCAGTATTTT	CASSVYGQRGDTQYF
TRBV5-5	NA	TRBD1	TRBJ2-5	TGTGCCAGCAGCTTAACAGGGGAAGAGACCCAGTACTTC	CASSLTGEETQYF
TRBV2	NA	NA	TRBJ2-6	TGTGCCAGCAGTGAAAACCACTGGGCCAACGTCCTGACTTTC	CASSENHWANVLTF
TRBV29-1	NA	NA	TRBJ1-3	TGCAGCGTCGCTCCGAAGGACACCATATATTTT	CSVAPKDTIYF
TRBV7-2	NA	NA	TRBJ2-3	TGTGCCAGCAGCCCGGGGACCCTTAGCACAGATACGCAGTATTTT	CASSPGTLSTDTQYF
TRBV5-5	NA	TRBD1	TRBJ2-6	TGTGCCAGCAGCTTGGCGGCAGGGGGCTCGTATGGGGCCAACGTCCTGACTTTC	CASSLAAGGSYGANVLTF
TRBV21-1	NA	NA	TRBJ1-5	TGTGCCAGCAGCTTGGACAGGGACTTCAATCAGCCCCAGCATTTT	CASSLDRDFNQPQHF
TRBV5-1	NA	TRBD1	TRBJ1-1	TGCGCCAGCAGCTTAACAGGGACAGGGGGGAACACTGAAGCTTTCTTT	CASSLTGTGGNTEAFF
TRBV3-1/TRBV3-2	NA	NA	TRBJ1-5	TGTGCCAGCAGCCAAGATACGTATAGCAATCAGCCCCAGCATTTT	CASSQDTYSNQPQHF
TRBV7-2	NA	TRBD1	TRBJ1-5	TGTGCCAGCAGCGCGGACAGGGGGCGGAATCAGCCCCAGCATTTT	CASSADRGRNQPQHF
TRBV5-4	NA	NA	TRBJ1-4	TGTGCCAGCAGCCCGCGACAGAGCGAAAAACTGTTTTTT	CASSPRQSEKLFF
TRBV27	NA	TRBD1	TRBJ1-5	TGTGCCAGCAGTCTCGGGACAGATTATCAGCCCCAGCATTTT	CASSLGTDYQPQHF
TRBV21-1	NA	NA	TRBJ2-4	TGTGCCAGCAAAGAAGAGCTAGCCAAAAACATTCAGTACTTC	CASKEELAKNIQYF
TRBV20-1	NA	NA	TRBJ1-2	TGCAGTGCTGGCCGGGATCAAGGCTACACCTTC	CSAGRDQGYTF
TRBV30	NA	NA	TRBJ1-1	TGTGCCTGGGACCTCGGGACGGAACGTGAAGCTTTCTTT	CAWDLGTEREAFF
TRBV18	NA	TRBD2	TRBJ2-3	TGTGCCAGCTCCCTTTCGCGGGGGGCAGATACGCAGTATTTT	CASSLSRGADTQYF
TRBV28	NA	TRBD1	TRBJ1-3	TGTGCCAGCAGTTCCGGACAGGGGGCCTACACCATATATTTT	CASSSGQGAYTIYF
TRBV2	NA	NA	TRBJ2-4	TGTGCCAGCAGTGGGAGGGCAGGGGAAGCCAAAAACATTCAGTACTTC	CASSGRAGEAKNIQYF
TRBV6-2/TRBV6-3	NA	NA	TRBJ1-5	TGTGCCAGCAGCCCTGGTGGGGCCGGGAACAATCAGCCCCAGCATTTT	CASSPGGAGNNQPQHF
TRBV29-1	NA	TRBD1	TRBJ2-5	TGCAGCGTTGAAGATATGACAGGGCAAGAGACCCAGTACTTC	CSVEDMTGQETQYF
TRBV18	NA	NA	TRBJ1-2	TGTGCCAGCTCGCTAGCGTCAGGGGATGGCTACACCTTC	CASSLASGDGYTF
TRBV21-1	NA	NA	TRBJ2-4	TGTGCCAGCAGCAAAGCTGGGGAGGGAAGAGCCAAAAACATTCAGTACTTC	CASSKAGEGRAKNIQYF
TRBV6-5	few	NA	TRBJ1-1	TGTGCCAGCAGTTACTCTCCGCGGGGATCGGTCACTGAAGCTTTCTTT	CASSYSPRGSVTEAFF
TRBV4-3	NA	NA	TRBJ2-3	TGCGCCAGCAGCCAAGATAGAGGCACAGATACGCAGTATTTT	CASSQDRGTDTQYF